One and the same sample provided the 2 T cell receptor beta chains below, sequenced in a study of shared clonotypes between healthy human individuals. Produced via immunoSEQ multiplex PCR; TCRdb's table is partial and in-frame only. The table shows over a million clones, with around 74% occurring only once. Sequenced material: memory CD4+ T cells sorted from blood. Specified subset: CD45RA-negative fraction. The receptors come from a man younger than 30 in good health.

This clone was seen at least ten times. The rearrangement joins TRBV5-4 to TRBJ1-6; 9 bases are shared with TRBD1. The CDR3 runs to 18 residues. Trimming cost V 4 bases and J 0 bases; bases outside gene matches: 8. Germline loops: CDR1 SGHNT, CDR2 YYREEE (reference sequence). CDR3 in amino acids: CASSPGQGKNSYNSPLHF. The CDR3 region has the DNA TGTGCCAGCAGCCCCGGACAGGGGAAGAACTCCTATAATTCACCCCTCCACTTT.

The rearrangement joins TRBV2 to TRBJ2-7, with D tentatively TRBD1 or TRBD2 (5 bases each). V was shortened by 8 bases and J by 7 bases, with 21 bases between the two germline ends. The CDR3 has 14 amino acids. CDR1 is SNHLY and CDR2 is FYNNEI in the germline V gene. In DNA, the CDR3 is TGTGCCAGCGGTGCTGCCCGGGACCGCCGGGAGCAGTACTTC. It encodes CASGAARDRREQYF.